This T cell receptor beta chain came from a study of human T cells and chemical hapten exposure. Study-level findings and limits: Patch test score showed a positive correlation with PT1 expanded TCR counts. Compared to controls, expanded TCRs made significantly more large clusters of similar CDR3s.

TCRdb passed the RACE reads through MiXCR, listing each CDR3 protein once. The sample holds about 80,000 distinct CDR3 sequences, 14% seen once. Time point: pre-sensitization, week 0. Documented treatment: therapeutic diphenylcyclopropenone sensitization with weekly scalp DPC. This CDR3 is built from 12 residues. With 0 bases removed from V and 6 bases from J, the gap between germline ends came to 9 bases. Germline V gives CDR1 SQVTM, CDR2 ANQGSEA. In this sample, this clonotype turned up a few times. Its antigen is unknown. The sequence derives from a woman in her forties or fifties with alopecia areata. Some clones in this sample may be carry-over from other donors' samples. The sample here was whole blood, taken in connection with sensitization to the hapten diphenylcyclopropenone (DPC). The rearrangement links TRBV29-1 to TRBJ2-7, with D perhaps matching TRBD1 or TRBD2 (5 bases each). The DNA of the CDR3 is TGCAGCGTTGAAGAAGAGGGGTCCGAGCAGTACTTC. This sequence encodes CSVEEEGSEQYF.